Shown below are 14 T cell receptor beta chains from a single sample sequenced in a study of neoadjuvant anti-PD-1 for oral cavity cancer. Using immunoSEQ multiplex PCR, the repertoire was profiled, and TCRdb retains in-frame clones only, with some absent. This table has more than 11,000 clones, roughly three quarters appearing once. Specified time point: after neoadjuvant nivolumab, at surgical resection. Specimen: PBMCs, collected after nivolumab (anti-PD-1) treatment. The receptors derive from a person aged 40 to 85 with oral cavity squamous cell carcinoma.

J is TRBJ2-7 and V is TRBV10-2, with TRBD2 matching 13 bases. The V gene's germline CDR1 is WSHSY and CDR2 SAAADI. V shed 1 base, J shed 3 bases, and the junction held 3 bases outside the gene matches. CDR3 length equals 16 residues. CDR3 region: CASSEWGTSGIYEQYF. The CDR3 DNA reads TGCGCCAGCAGTGAGTGGGGGACTAGCGGGATCTACGAGCAGTACTTC.

For the CDR3, the DNA is TGCGCCAGCAGCTTACAGGGAGTTAGAACTGAAGCTTTCTTT. Translation gives CASSLQGVRTEAFF. The chain joins TRBV5-1 to TRBJ1-1, with D perhaps TRBD1 (6 bases). The length of the CDR3 is 14 residues. CDR1 and CDR2 (germline): SGHRS, YFSETQ. Trimming shortened V by 2 bases and J by 5 bases, and 13 bases separated the two germline ends.

This chain connects TRBV9 to TRBJ1-2; 7 bases align to TRBD1. This CDR3 has 17 amino acids. Germline assignment: CDR1 SGDLS and CDR2 YYNGEE. With V trimmed by 3 bases and J by 6 bases, 17 bases remained unmatched. The CDR3 nucleotides read TGTGCCAGCAGCGCGACGGGACAGAGAAACCCAGCGAATGGCTACACCTTC. Protein product: CASSATGQRNPANGYTF.

V and J are TRBV6-5 and TRBJ1-3; D not certain. The germline V gene has CDR1 MNHEY and CDR2 SVGAGI. This CDR3 contains 15 residues. Trimming left V 4 bases short and J 3 bases short, with 13 bases between. For the CDR3, the DNA is TGTGCCAGCAGTTCAGAGGGTTCGGGTGGAAACACCATATATTTT. This translates into CASSSEGSGGNTIYF.

In its sample, this clone was seen a few times. The chain combines TRBV7-9 with TRBJ2-2; D unresolved. This CDR3 is built from 14 residues. CDR1 is SEHNR and CDR2 is FQNEAQ in the germline V gene (reference sequence). The V end was cut by 2 bases, the J end by 1 base, with 5 bases between. CDR3 in DNA: TGTGCCAGCAGCTTAAGAAGGAACACCGGGGAGCTGTTTTTT. This gives the protein CASSLRRNTGELFF.

This chain links TRBV29-1 with TRBJ1-1; no clear D. Germline loops: CDR1 SQVTM, CDR2 ANQGSEA. The CDR3 consists of 12 residues. V was cut by 4 bases and J by 5 bases, with 11 bases left in between. CDR3 DNA sequence: TGCAGCGTTGCCGGGTCGTGGACTGAAGCTTTCTTT. Amino acid sequence: CSVAGSWTEAFF.

The chain recombines TRBV10-3 with TRBJ1-6; possible D gene TRBD1, 5 bases. Germline V gene sequence: CDR1 ENHRY, CDR2 SYGVKD. The CDR3 runs 14 residues. Trimming pared 6 bases from V and 10 bases from J, leaving 16 bases between. CDR3 protein: CAIRTGARGSPLHF. CDR3 sequence (DNA): TGTGCCATCAGGACGGGCGCCCGGGGGTCACCCCTCCACTTT.

CDR3 loop: CASSYRVGGNYEQYF. The CDR3 nucleotides read TGTGCCAGCAGCTACAGGGTTGGGGGGAACTACGAGCAGTACTTC. The chain uses TRBV7-8 and TRBJ2-7; D is perhaps TRBD1 or TRBD2 (6 bases each). This CDR3 spans 15 amino acids. Germline V gene lookup returns CDR1 SGHVS and CDR2 FQNEAQ. The ends were cut back, 4 bases at V and 3 bases at J, with 16 bases in the middle.

The CDR3: CASSSSDRGGKLFF. The CDR3 DNA is TGTGCCAGCAGTTCCTCGGACAGGGGCGGGAAACTGTTTTTT. The gene calls are TRBV27 and TRBJ1-4, with TRBD1 identical over 9 bases. Germline values: CDR1 MNHEY, CDR2 SMNVEV (reference sequence). V dropped 4 bases and J dropped 11; count of bases not matched to a gene: 8. CDR3 length: 14 amino acids.

The chain employs TRBV7-9 and TRBJ2-3; 11 bases agree with TRBD1. The germline CDR1 and CDR2 sequences are SEHNR and FQNEAQ (reference sequence). The junction had 8 bases not matched to a gene; V was cut back by 5 bases and J by 4 bases. This CDR3 region has 16 residues. DNA of the CDR3: TGTGCCAGCAGCCCCTGGACAGGGGGCGTCCCAGATACGCAGTATTTT. It yields the protein CASSPWTGGVPDTQYF. The full variable domain, with the rest looked up from reference TRBV7-9 and TRBJ2-3, is DTGVSQNPRHKITKRGQNVTFRCDPISEHNRLYWYRQTLGQGPEFLTYFQNEAQLEKSRLLSDRFSAERPKGSFSTLEIQRTEQGDSAMYLCASSPWTGGVPDTQYFGPGTRLTVL.

The chain links TRBV11-2 to TRBJ1-5; D is ambiguous. CDR1 is SGHAT and CDR2 is FQNNGV in the germline V gene. Trimming stripped 0 bases from V and 10 bases from J, with 10 bases between. This CDR3 region has 13 residues. The CDR3 coding sequence is TGTGCCAGCAGCTTAGATATTTCAGGCCCCCAGCATTTT. It codes for CASSLDISGPQHF.

This chain connects TRBV11-2 to TRBJ2-7; 7 bases are shared with TRBD1. Trimming took 6 bases from V and 0 from J; bases not matched to a gene: 8. The germline CDR1 and CDR2 sequences are SGHAT and FQNNGV. The CDR3 runs 15 residues. The CDR3 DNA reads as TGTGCCAGCAGAGCCCCAGGGGGTTACTCCTACGAGCAGTACTTC. Translated: CASRAPGGYSYEQYF.

The V and J genes are TRBV19 and TRBJ2-2; D gene ambiguous. CDR1 LNHDA and CDR2 SQIVND come from the germline V gene (reference sequence). Trimming shortened V by 3 bases and J by 8 bases, and 10 bases separated the two germline ends. This CDR3 contains 13 residues. This CDR3 reads CASSMGLGGELFF. As DNA, the CDR3 is TGTGCCAGTAGTATGGGTCTCGGGGGGGAGCTGTTTTTT. Complete variable domain (other parts from reference TRBV19 and TRBJ2-2): DGGITQSPKYLFRKEGQNVTLSCEQNLNHDAMYWYRQDPGQGLRLIYYSQIVNDFQKGDIAEGYSVSREKKESFPLTVTSAQKNPTAFYLCASSMGLGGELFFGEGSRLTVL.

This clone was counted a few times. CDR3 loop: CASSPRVGTSSYEQYF. The CDR3 DNA follows: TGTGCCAGCAGCCCAAGGGTCGGGACTAGCTCCTACGAGCAGTACTTC. The chain has TRBV7-9 and TRBJ2-7, with 8 bases identical to TRBD2. Looked up from germline, CDR1 is SEHNR and CDR2 is FQNEAQ (reference sequence). This CDR3 is built from 16 residues. V lost 5 bases and J lost 0; bases outside the gene matches: 9.